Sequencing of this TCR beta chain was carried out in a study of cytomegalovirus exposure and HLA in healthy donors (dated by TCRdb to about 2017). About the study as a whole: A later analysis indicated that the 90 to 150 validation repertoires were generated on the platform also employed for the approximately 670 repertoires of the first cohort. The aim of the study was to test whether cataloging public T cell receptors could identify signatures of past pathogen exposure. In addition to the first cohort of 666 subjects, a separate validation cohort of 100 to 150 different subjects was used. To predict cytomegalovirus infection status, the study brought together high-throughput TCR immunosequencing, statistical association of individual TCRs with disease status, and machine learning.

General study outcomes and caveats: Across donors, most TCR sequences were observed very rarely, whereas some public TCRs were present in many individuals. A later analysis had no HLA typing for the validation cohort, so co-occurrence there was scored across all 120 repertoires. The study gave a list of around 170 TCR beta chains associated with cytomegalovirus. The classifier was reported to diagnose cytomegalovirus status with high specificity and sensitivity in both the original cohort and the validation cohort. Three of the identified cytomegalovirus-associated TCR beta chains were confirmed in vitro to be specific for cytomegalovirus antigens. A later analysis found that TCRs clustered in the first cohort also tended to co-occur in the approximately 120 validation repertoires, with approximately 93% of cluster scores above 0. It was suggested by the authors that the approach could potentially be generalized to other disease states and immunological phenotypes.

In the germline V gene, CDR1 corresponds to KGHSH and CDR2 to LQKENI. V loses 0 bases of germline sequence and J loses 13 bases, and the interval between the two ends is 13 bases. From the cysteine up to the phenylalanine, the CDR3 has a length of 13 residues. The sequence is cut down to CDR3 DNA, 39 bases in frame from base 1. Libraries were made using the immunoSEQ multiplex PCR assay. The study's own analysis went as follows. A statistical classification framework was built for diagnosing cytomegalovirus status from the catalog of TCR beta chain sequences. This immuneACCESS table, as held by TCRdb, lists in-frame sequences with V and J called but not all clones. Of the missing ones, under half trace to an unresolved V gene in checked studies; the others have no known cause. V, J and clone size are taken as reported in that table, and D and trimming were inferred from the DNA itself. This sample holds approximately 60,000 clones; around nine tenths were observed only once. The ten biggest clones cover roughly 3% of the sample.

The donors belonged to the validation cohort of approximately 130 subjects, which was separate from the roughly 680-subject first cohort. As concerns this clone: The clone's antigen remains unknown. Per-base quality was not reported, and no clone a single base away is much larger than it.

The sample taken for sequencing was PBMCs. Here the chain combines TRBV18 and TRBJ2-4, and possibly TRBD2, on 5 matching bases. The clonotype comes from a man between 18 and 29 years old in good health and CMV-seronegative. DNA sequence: TGTGCCAGCTCACCACCTGAAACGACTAAGCAGTACTTC. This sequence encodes CASSPPETTKQYF.